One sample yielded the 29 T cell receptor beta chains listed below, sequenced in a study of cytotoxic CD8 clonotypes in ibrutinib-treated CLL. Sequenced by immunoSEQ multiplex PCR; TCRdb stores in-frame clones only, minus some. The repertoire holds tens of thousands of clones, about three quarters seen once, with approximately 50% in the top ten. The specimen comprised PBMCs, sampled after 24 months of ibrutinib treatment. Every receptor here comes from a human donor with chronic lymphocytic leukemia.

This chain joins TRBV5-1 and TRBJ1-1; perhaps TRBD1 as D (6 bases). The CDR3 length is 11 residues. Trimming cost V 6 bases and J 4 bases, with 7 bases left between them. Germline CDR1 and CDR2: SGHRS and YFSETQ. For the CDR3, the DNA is TGCGCCAGCAAACAGGGCACTGAAGCTTTCTTT. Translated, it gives CASKQGTEAFF.

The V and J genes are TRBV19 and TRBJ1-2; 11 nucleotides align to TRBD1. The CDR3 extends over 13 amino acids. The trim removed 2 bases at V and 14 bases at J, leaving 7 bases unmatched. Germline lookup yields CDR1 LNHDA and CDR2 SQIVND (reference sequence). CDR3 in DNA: TGTGCCAGTAGTATACTGGGACAGGGGGGCAGGACCTTC. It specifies CASSILGQGGRTF.

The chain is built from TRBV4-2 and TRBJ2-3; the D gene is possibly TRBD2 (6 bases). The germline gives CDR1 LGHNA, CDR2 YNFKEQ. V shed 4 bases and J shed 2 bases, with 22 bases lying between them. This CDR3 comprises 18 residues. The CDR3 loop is CASSPRSGGGVNTDTQYF. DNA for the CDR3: TGTGCCAGCAGCCCGCGGTCCGGTGGAGGGGTCAACACAGATACGCAGTATTTT.

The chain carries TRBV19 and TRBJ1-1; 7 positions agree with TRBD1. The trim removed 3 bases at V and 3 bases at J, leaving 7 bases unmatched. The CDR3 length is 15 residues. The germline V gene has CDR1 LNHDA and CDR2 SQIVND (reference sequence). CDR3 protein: CASSIGSTGDTEAFF. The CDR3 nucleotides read TGTGCCAGTAGTATCGGAAGTACAGGGGACACTGAAGCTTTCTTT. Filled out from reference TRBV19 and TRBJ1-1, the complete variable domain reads DGGITQSPKYLFRKEGQNVTLSCEQNLNHDAMYWYRQDPGQGLRLIYYSQIVNDFQKGDIAEGYSVSREKKESFPLTVTSAQKNPTAFYLCASSIGSTGDTEAFFGQGTRLTVV.

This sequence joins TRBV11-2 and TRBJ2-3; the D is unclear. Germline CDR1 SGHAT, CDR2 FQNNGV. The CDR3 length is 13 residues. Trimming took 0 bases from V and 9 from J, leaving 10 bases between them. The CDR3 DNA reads TGTGCCAGCAGCTTAGAAGGCTATAGGACGCAGTATTTT. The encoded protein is CASSLEGYRTQYF.

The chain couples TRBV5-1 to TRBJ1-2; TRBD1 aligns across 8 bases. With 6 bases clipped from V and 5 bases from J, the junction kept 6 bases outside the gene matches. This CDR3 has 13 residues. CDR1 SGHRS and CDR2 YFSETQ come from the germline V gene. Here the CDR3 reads CASNPDRAYGYTF. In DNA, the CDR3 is TGCGCCAGCAACCCGGACAGGGCGTATGGCTACACCTTC.

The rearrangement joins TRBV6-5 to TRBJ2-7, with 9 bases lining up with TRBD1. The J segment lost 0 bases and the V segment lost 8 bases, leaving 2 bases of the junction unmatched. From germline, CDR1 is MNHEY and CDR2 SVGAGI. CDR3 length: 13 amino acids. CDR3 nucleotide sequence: TGTGCCAGCGGGACAGGGAGCTCCTACGAGCAGTACTTC. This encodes CASGTGSSYEQYF.

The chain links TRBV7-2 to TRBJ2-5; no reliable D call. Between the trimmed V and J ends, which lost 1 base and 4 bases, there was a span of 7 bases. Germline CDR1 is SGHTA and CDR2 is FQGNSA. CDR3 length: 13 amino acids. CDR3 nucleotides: TGTGCCAGCAGCTTAGGACCGAGAGAGACCCAGTACTTC. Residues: CASSLGPRETQYF.

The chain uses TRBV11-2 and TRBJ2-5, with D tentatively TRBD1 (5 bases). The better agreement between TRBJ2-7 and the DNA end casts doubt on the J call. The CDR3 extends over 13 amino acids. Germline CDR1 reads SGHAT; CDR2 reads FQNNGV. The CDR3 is CASSLAGFYEQYF. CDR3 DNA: TGTGCCAGCAGCTTAGCAGGGTTCTACGAGCAGTACTTC.

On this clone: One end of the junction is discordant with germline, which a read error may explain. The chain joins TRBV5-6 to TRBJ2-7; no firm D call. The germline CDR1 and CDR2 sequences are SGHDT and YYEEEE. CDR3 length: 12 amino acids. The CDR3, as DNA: TGTGCCAGCAGCCCCGCACGTGGACGCCCGGACTTC. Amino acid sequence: CASSPARGRPDF.

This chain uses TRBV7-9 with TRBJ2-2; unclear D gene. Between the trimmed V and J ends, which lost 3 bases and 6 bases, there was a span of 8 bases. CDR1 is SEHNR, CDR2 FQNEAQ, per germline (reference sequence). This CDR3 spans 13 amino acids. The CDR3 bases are TGTGCCAGCAGCTTTAGGGAATCCGGGGAGCTGTTTTTT. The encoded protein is CASSFRESGELFF.

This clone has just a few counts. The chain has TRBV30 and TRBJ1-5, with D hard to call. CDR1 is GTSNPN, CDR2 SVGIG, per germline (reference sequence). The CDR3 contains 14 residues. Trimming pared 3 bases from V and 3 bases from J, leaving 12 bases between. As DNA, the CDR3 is TGTGCCTGGAGGAGTGGGCAGTCCAATCAGCCCCAGCATTTT. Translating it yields CAWRSGQSNQPQHF.

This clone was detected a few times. The CDR3: CASTQGVISYEQYF. The CDR3 nucleotides read TGTGCCAGCACCCAGGGCGTTATCTCCTACGAGCAGTACTTC. This rearrangement joins TRBV2 to TRBJ2-7; TRBD1 might be the D (5 bases). CDR1 is SNHLY, CDR2 FYNNEI, per germline. With 7 bases removed from V and 0 bases from J, the gap between germline ends came to 13 bases. This CDR3 region has 14 residues.

CDR3 sequence (DNA): TGTGCCAGCAGCCAAACTCAGGGGGGAAAAACAGATACGCAGTATTTT. Translation: CASSQTQGGKTDTQYF. This chain uses TRBV9 with TRBJ2-3; the D gene is possibly TRBD1 (7 bases). V shed 4 bases and J shed 3 bases, with 18 bases lying between them. This CDR3 spans 16 amino acids. In germline, CDR1 is SGDLS, CDR2 YYNGEE.

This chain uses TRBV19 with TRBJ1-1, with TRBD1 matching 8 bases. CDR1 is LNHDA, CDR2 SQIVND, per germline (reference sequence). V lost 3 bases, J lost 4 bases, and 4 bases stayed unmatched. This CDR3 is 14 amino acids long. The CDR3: CASSIRGLITEAFF. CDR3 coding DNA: TGTGCCAGTAGTATCAGGGGGCTGATCACTGAAGCTTTCTTT.

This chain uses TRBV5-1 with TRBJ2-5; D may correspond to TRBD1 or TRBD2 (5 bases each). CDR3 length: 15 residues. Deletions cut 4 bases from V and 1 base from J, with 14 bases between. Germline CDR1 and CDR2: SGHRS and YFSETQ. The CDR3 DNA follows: TGCGCCAGCAGCCGGGACGGAGTCCTCCAAGAGACCCAGTACTTC. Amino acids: CASSRDGVLQETQYF.

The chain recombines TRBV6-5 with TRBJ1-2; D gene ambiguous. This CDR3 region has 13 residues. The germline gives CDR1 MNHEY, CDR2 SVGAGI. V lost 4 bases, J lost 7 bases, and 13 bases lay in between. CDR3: CASSLGGVGGYTF. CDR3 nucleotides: TGTGCCAGCAGTTTGGGTGGGGTAGGTGGCTACACCTTC.

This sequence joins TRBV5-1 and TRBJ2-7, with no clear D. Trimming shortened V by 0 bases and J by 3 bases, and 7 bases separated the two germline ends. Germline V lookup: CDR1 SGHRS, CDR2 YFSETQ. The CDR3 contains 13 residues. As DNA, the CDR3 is TGCGCCAGCAGCTTGGACAGAGTCTACGAGCAGTACTTC. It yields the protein CASSLDRVYEQYF.

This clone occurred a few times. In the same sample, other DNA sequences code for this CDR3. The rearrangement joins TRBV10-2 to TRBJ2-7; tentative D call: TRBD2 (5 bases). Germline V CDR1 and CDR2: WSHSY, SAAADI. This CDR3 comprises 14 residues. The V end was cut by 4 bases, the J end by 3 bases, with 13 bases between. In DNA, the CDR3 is TGCGCCAGCAGTGGACCGGGAACCAACTACGAGCAGTACTTC. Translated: CASSGPGTNYEQYF.

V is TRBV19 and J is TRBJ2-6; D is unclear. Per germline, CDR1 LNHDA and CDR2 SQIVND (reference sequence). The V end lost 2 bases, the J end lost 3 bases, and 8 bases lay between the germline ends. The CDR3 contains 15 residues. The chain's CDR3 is CASSIKGLGANVLTF. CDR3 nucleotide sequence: TGTGCCAGTAGTATAAAAGGCCTTGGGGCCAACGTCCTGACTTTC.

The CDR3 DNA is TGTGCCTGGACCCTCACCGACGAGCAGTTCTTC. It is translated as CAWTLTDEQFF. The chain uses TRBV30 and TRBJ2-1, with D uncertain. From germline, CDR1 is GTSNPN and CDR2 SVGIG (reference sequence). Deletions cut 4 bases from V and 10 bases from J, with 11 bases between. The CDR3 extends over 11 amino acids.

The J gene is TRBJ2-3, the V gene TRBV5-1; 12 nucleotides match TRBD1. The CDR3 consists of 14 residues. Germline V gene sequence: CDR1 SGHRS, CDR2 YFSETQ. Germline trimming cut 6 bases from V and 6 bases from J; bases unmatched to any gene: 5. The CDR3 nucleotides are TGCGCCAGCACCCGGGACAGGGGGCTCGATACGCAGTATTTT. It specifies CASTRDRGLDTQYF.

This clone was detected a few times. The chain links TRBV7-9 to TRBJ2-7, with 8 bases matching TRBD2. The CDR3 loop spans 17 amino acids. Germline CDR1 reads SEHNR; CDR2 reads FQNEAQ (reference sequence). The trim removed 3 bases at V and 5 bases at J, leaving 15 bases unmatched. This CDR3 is CASSFVMRTSSGDEQYF. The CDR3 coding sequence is TGTGCCAGCAGCTTTGTTATGCGGACTAGCTCTGGCGACGAGCAGTACTTC. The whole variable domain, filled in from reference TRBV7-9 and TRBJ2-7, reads DTGVSQNPRHKITKRGQNVTFRCDPISEHNRLYWYRQTLGQGPEFLTYFQNEAQLEKSRLLSDRFSAERPKGSFSTLEIQRTEQGDSAMYLCASSFVMRTSSGDEQYFGPGTRLTVT.

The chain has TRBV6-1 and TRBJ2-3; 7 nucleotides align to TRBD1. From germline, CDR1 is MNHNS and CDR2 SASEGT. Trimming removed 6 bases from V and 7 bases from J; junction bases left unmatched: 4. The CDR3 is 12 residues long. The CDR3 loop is CASRQGINTQYF. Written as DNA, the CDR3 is TGTGCCAGCAGACAGGGGATAAATACGCAGTATTTT.

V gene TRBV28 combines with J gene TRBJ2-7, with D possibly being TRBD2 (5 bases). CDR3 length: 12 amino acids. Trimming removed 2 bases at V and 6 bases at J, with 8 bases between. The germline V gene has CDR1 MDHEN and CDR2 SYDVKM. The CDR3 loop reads CASSLMGAEQYF. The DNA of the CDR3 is TGTGCCAGCAGTTTAATGGGAGCCGAGCAGTACTTC.

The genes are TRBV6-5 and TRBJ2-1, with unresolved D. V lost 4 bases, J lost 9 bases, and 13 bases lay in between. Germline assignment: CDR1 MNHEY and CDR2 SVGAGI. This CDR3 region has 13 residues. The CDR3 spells CASSLSGWVEQFF. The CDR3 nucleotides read TGTGCCAGCAGTTTGTCCGGGTGGGTTGAGCAGTTCTTC.

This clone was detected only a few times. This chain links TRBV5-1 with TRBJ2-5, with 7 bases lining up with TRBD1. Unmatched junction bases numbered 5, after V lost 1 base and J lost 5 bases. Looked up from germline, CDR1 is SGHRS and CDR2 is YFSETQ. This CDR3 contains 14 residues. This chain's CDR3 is CASSLLTGDETQYF. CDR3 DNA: TGCGCCAGCAGCTTGCTAACAGGGGATGAGACCCAGTACTTC.

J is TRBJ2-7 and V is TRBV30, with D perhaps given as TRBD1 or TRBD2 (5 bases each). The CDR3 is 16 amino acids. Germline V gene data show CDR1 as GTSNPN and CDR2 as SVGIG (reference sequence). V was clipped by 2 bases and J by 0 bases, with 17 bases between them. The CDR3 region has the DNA TGTGCCTGGAGTCCCCCCGGGGCAGGGAGCTCCTACGAGCAGTACTTC. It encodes CAWSPPGAGSSYEQYF.

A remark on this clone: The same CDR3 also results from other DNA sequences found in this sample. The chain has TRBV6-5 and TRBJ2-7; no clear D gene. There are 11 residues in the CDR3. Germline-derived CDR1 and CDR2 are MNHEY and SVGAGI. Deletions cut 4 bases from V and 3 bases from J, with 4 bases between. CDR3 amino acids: CASSSLYEQYF. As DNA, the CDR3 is TGTGCCAGCAGTTCCCTCTACGAGCAGTACTTC.